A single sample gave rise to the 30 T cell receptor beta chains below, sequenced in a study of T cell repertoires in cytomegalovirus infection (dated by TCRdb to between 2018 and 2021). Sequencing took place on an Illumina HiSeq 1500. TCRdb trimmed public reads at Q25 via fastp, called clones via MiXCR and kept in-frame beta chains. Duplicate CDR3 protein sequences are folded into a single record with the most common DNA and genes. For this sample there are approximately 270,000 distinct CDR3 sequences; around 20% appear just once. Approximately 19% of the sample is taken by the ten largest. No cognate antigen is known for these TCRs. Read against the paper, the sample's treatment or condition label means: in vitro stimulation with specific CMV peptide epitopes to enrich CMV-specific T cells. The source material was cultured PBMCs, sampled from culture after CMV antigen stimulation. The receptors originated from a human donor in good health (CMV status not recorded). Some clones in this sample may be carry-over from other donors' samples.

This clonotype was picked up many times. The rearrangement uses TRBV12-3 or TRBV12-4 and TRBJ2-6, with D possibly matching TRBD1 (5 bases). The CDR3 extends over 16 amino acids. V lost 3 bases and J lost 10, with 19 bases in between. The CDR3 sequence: CASSFPRVTGDNVLTF. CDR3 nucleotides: TGTGCCAGCAGTTTCCCCAGGGTTACTGGCGATAACGTCCTGACTTTC.

As DNA, the CDR3 is TGTGCCAGCAGCGAAGAGACCGCTGAAGCTTTCTTT. Translated: CASSEETAEAFF. This rearrangement joins TRBV7-9 to TRBJ1-1; no firm D call. There are 12 residues in the CDR3. Trimming left V 5 bases short and J 6 bases short, with 10 bases between. CDR1 is SEHNR and CDR2 is FQNEAQ in the germline V gene (reference sequence).

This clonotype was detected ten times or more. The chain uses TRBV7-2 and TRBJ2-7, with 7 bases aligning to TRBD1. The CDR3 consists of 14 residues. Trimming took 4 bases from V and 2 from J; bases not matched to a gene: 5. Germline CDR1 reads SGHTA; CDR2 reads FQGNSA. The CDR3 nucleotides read TGTGCCAGCAGCTCCGGGACAGTCCCCTACGAGCAGTACTTC. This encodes CASSSGTVPYEQYF.

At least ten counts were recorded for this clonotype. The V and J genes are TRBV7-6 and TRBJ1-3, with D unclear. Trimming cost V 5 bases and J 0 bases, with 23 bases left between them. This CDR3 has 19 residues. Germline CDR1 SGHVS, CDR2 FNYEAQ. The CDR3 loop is CASSPQPLGRLDSGNTIYF. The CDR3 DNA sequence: TGTGCCAGCAGCCCCCAGCCGCTAGGCCGCCTCGACTCTGGAAACACCATATATTTT.

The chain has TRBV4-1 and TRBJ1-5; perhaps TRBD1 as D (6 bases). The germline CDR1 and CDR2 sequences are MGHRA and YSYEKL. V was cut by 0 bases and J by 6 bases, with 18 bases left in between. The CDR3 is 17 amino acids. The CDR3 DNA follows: TGCGCCAGCAGCCAAGAAAGGCACGGGGGGGCCTTTCAGCCCCAGCATTTT. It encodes CASSQERHGGAFQPQHF.

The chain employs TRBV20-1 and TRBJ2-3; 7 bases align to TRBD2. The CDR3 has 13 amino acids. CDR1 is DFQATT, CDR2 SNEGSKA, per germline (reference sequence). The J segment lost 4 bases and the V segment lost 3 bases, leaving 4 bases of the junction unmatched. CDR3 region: CSARREWADTQYF. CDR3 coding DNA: TGCAGTGCTAGGCGGGAGTGGGCAGATACGCAGTATTTT.

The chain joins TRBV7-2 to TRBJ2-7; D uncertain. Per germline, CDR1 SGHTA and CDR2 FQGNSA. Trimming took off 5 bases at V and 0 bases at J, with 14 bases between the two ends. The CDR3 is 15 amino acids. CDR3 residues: CASSLLVISSYEQYF. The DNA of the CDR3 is TGTGCCAGCAGCCTTCTAGTGATTAGCTCCTACGAGCAGTACTTC.

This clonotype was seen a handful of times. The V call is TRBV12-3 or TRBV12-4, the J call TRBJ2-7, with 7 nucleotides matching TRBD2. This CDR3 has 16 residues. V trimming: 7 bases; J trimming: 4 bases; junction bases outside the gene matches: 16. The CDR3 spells CASNLRMGEGPYEQYF. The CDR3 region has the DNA TGTGCCAGCAACTTAAGGATGGGGGAGGGCCCGTACGAGCAGTACTTC.

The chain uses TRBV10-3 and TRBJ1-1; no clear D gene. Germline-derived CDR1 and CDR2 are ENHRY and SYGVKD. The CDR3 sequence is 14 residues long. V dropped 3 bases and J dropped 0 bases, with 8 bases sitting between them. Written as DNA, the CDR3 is TGTGCCATCAGTGAAGCCCTTATGAACACTGAAGCTTTCTTT. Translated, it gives CAISEALMNTEAFF.

The CDR3 nucleotides are TGTGCCAGCAGTGGGCAGGTAATATACAATGAGCAGTTCTTC. It codes for CASSGQVIYNEQFF. This rearrangement joins TRBV2 to TRBJ2-1, with D uncertain. The CDR3 runs 14 residues. V lost 4 bases to trimming and J lost 4 bases, with 11 bases between them. CDR1 is SNHLY and CDR2 is FYNNEI in the germline V gene.

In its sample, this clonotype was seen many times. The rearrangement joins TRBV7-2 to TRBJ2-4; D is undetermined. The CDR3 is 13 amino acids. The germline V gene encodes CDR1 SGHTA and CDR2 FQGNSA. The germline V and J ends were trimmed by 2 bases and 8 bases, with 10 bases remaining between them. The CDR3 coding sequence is TGTGCCAGCAGCTTACAGGAAGTGGACATTCAGTACTTC. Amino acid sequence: CASSLQEVDIQYF.

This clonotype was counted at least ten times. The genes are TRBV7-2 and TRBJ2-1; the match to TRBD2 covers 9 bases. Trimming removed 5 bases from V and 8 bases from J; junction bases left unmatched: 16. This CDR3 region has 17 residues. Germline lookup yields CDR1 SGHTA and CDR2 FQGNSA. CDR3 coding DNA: TGTGCCAGCAGCCAAGCGGGGTTTCTAGCGGGACCCCATGAGCAGTTCTTC. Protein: CASSQAGFLAGPHEQFF. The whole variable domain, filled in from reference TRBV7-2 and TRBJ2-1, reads GAGVSQSPSNKVTEKGKDVELRCDPISGHTALYWYRQSLGQGLEFLIYFQGNSAPDKSGLPSDRFSAERTGGSVSTLTIQRTQQEDSAVYLCASSQAGFLAGPHEQFFGPGTRLTVL.

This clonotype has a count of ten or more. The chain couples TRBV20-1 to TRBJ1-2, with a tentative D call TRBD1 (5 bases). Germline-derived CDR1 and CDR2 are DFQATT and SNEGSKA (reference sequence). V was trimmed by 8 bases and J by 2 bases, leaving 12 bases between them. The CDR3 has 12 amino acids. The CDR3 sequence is CSTGQGNYGYTF. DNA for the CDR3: TGCAGTACTGGGCAGGGAAACTATGGCTACACCTTC.

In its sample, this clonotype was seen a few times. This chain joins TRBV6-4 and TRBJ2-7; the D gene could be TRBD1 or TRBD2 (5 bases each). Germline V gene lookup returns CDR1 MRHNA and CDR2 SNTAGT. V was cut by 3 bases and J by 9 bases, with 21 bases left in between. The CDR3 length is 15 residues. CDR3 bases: TGTGCCAGCAGTGATAAGGGACCCCGCGGTAGTGTGCAGTACTTC. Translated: CASSDKGPRGSVQYF.

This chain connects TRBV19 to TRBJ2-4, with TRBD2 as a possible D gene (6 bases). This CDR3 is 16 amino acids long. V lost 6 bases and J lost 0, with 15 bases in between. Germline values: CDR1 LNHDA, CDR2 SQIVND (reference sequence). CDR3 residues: CASSISGTVAKNIQYF. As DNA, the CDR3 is TGTGCCAGTAGCATCTCCGGGACTGTAGCCAAAAACATTCAGTACTTC.

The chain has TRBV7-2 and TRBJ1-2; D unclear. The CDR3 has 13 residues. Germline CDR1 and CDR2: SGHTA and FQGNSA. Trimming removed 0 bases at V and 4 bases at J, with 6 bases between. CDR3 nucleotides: TGTGCCAGCAGCTTAGCCTCCCTCTATGGCTACACCTTC. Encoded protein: CASSLASLYGYTF.

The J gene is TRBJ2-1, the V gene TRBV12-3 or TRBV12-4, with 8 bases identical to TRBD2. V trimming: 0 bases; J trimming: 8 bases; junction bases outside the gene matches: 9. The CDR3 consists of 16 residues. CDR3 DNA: TGTGCCAGCAGTTTAGCGTCGAGCGGGAGTGTTGATGAGCAGTTCTTC. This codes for CASSLASSGSVDEQFF.

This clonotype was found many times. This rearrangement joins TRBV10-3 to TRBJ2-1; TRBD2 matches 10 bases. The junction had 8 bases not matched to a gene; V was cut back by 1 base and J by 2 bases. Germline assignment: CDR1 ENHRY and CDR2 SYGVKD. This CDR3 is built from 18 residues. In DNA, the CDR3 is TGTGCCATCAGTGAGTTCGCTAGCGGGAGTTTTGCCTACAATGAGCAGTTCTTC. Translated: CAISEFASGSFAYNEQFF.

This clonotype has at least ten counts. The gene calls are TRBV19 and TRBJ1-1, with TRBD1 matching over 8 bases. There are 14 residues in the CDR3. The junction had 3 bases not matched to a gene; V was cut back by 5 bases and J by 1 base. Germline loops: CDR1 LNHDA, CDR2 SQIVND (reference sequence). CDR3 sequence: CASSPGGTNTEAFF. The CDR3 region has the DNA TGTGCCAGTAGTCCAGGGGGCACGAACACTGAAGCTTTCTTT.

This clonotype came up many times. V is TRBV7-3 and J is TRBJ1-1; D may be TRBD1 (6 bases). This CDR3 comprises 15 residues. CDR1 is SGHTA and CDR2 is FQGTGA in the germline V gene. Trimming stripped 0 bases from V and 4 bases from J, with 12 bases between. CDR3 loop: CASSLTGASATEAFF. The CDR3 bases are TGTGCCAGCAGCTTAACGGGGGCGTCGGCCACTGAAGCTTTCTTT.

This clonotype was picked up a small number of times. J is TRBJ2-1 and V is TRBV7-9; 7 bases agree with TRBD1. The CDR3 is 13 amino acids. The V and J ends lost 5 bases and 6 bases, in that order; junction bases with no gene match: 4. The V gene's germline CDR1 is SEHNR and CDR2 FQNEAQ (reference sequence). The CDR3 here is CASSLGTANEQFF. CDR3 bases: TGTGCCAGCAGCCTTGGGACAGCCAATGAGCAGTTCTTC. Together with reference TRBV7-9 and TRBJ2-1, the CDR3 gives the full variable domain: DTGVSQNPRHKITKRGQNVTFRCDPISEHNRLYWYRQTLGQGPEFLTYFQNEAQLEKSRLLSDRFSAERPKGSFSTLEIQRTEQGDSAMYLCASSLGTANEQFFGPGTRLTVL.

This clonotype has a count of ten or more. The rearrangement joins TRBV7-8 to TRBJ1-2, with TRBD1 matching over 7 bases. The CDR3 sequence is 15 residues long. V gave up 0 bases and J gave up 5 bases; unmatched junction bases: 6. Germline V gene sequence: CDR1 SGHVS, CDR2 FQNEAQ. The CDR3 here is CASSLAQGVEYGYTF. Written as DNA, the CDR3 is TGTGCCAGCAGCTTAGCGCAGGGGGTAGAATATGGCTACACCTTC.

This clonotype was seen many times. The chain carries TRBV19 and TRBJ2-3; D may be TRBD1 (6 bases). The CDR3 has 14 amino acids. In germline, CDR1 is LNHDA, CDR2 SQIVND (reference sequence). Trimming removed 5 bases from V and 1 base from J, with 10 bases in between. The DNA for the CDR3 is TGTGCCAGTAGTCTCGGACAGCGCACAGATACGCAGTATTTT. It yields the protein CASSLGQRTDTQYF.

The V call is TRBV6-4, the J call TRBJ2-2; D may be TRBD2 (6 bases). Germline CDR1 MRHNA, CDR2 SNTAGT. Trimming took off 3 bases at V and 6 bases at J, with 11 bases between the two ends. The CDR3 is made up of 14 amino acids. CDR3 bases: TGTGCCAGCAGTGAGACCGGGGAGGCCGGGGAGCTGTTTTTT. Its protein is CASSETGEAGELFF.

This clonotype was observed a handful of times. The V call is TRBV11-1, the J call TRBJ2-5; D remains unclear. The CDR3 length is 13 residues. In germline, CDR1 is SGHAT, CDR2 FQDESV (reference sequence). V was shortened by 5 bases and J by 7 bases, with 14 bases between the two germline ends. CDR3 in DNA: TGTGCCAGCAGCCGAGAAGGATTCGGGACCCAGTACTTC. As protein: CASSREGFGTQYF.

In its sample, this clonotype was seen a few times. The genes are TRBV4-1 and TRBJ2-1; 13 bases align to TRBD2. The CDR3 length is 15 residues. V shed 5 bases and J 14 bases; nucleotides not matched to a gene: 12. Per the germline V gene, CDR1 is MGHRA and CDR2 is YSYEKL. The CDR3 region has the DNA TGCGCCAGCAGCTTAACCGGGACTAGCGGGAATGTAGAGTTCTTC. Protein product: CASSLTGTSGNVEFF.

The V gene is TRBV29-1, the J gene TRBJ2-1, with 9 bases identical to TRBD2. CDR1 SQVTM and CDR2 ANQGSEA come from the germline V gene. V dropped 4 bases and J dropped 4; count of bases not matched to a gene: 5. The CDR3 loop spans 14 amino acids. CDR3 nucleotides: TGCAGCGTTGGAATGACTAGCGGATACAATGAGCAGTTCTTC. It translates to CSVGMTSGYNEQFF.

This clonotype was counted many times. In DNA form, the CDR3 reads TGTGCCAGCAGCGCCACCTCCGGAGTCACTGAAGCTTTCTTT. Its protein product is CASSATSGVTEAFF. The V call is TRBV6-5, the J call TRBJ1-1; the D is unclear. Trimming removed 6 bases at V and 4 bases at J, with 15 bases between. Looked up from germline, CDR1 is MNHEY and CDR2 is SVGAGI. This CDR3 has 14 residues.

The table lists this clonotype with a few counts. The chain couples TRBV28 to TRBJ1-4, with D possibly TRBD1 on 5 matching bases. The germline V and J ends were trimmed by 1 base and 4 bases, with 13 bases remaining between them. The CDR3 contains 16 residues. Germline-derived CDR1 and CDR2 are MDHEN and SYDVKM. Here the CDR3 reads CASSLLTGTDNEKLFF. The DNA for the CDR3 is TGTGCCAGCAGTTTATTGACCGGGACGGATAATGAAAAACTGTTTTTT.

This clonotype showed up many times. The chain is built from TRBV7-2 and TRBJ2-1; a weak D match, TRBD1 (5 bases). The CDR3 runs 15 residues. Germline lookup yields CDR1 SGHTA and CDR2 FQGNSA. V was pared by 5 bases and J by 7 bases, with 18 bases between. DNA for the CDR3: TGTGCCAGCAGCCTACAGGCTTCTACACAAAATGAGCAGTTCTTC. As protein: CASSLQASTQNEQFF.